Below, 7 T cell receptor beta chains from the same sample are listed, as sequenced in a study of T cells in Graves' hyperthyroidism and ophthalmopathy. TCR beta CDR3 region amplification was performed from RNA transcripts. Carried out on the TCR CDR3, a first-round RT-PCR used the HTBI primer set. TCRdb passed the multiplex PCR reads through MiXCR, listing each CDR3 protein once. The sample has roughly 150,000 distinct CDR3 sequences, 8% to 9.5% seen once. The specimen sequenced was blood. The receptors here all came from a woman under 30 with Graves' hyperthyroidism that later progressed to Graves' ophthalmopathy.

The rearrangement links TRBV4-2 to TRBJ2-1; D could derive from TRBD1 or TRBD2 (5 bases each). The CDR3 spans 16 residues. From germline, CDR1 is LGHNA and CDR2 YNFKEQ. V was pared by 0 bases and J by 0 bases, with 9 bases between. The DNA for the CDR3 is TGTGCCAGCAGCCAAGAATGGGACCCCTCCTACAATGAGCAGTTCTTC. It codes for CASSQEWDPSYNEQFF.

This clonotype showed up many times. The chain employs TRBV20-1 and TRBJ2-1, with D maybe TRBD1 (5 bases). V lost 4 bases and J lost 6, with 10 bases in between. The CDR3 contains 12 residues. The germline CDR1 and CDR2 sequences are DFQATT and SNEGSKA (reference sequence). The CDR3 nucleotides are TGCAGTGCTATTAAGACAGCCAATGAGCAGTTCTTC. Protein sequence: CSAIKTANEQFF.

This clonotype has more than one count but fewer than ten. CDR3: CASARGGTGGETQYF. In DNA, the CDR3 is TGTGCCAGCGCACGCGGCGGGACAGGGGGGGAGACCCAGTACTTC. The chain uses TRBV6-1 and TRBJ2-5; TRBD1 matches 11 bases. V lost 8 bases to trimming and J lost 5 bases; unmatched junction nucleotides: 10. The CDR3 is made up of 15 amino acids. Germline V gene data show CDR1 as MNHNS and CDR2 as SASEGT.

This clonotype was found many times. The chain is built from TRBV4-1 and TRBJ1-1; D gene uncertain. Germline V CDR1 and CDR2: MGHRA, YSYEKL. CDR3 length: 13 residues. V lost 2 bases and J 0 bases, leaving 4 bases between the germline ends. The CDR3 region has the DNA TGCGCCAGCAGCCAACAAATGAACACTGAAGCTTTCTTT. It codes for CASSQQMNTEAFF.

This clonotype has only a few counts. In DNA form, the CDR3 reads TGCGCCAGCAGCCAATTTTCCCCAGGGGGGGGACATGGTGAGCAGTTCTTC. Residues: CASSQFSPGGGHGEQFF. The chain recombines TRBV4-1 with TRBJ2-1; D may correspond to TRBD1 or TRBD2 (7 bases each). The CDR3 runs 17 residues. Per germline, CDR1 MGHRA and CDR2 YSYEKL. Trimming pared 2 bases from V and 9 bases from J, leaving 23 bases between.

This sequence joins TRBV5-1 and TRBJ1-4, with D perhaps TRBD1 (5 bases). Trimming shortened V by 2 bases and J by 4 bases, and 15 bases separated the two germline ends. The length of the CDR3 is 16 residues. Germline lookup yields CDR1 SGHRS and CDR2 YFSETQ. This CDR3 is CASSLGVGGVNEKLFF. The CDR3 DNA reads TGCGCCAGCAGCTTAGGAGTTGGGGGAGTTAATGAAAAACTGTTTTTT.

A word on this clonotype: This may be a read error, as it is one base from a much larger clone. Without the conserved terminal phenylalanine or tryptophan, this CDR3 likely stems from a read error. The genes are TRBV29-1 and TRBJ2-7, with no clear D. This CDR3 has 12 residues. The germline V and J ends were trimmed by 0 bases and 0 bases, with 3 bases remaining between them. The germline CDR1 and CDR2 sequences are SQVTM and ANQGSEA. This CDR3 is CSVEEDSYEQYI. As DNA, the CDR3 is TGCAGCGTTGAAGAGGACTCCTACGAGCAGTACATC.